This T cell receptor (beta chain) appears in the sequencing data of a study of T-cell memory formation after mild COVID-19. Study-wide results and limits: Pre-infection memory harbored some responding clones, suggesting cross-reactive memory joined.

Using its own MiXCR run on the 5' RACE reads, TCRdb lists one record per CDR3 protein. The top ten hold around 2.9% of the sample, which has roughly 190,000 distinct CDR3 sequences, 10% seen once. This CDR3 has 16 residues. The trim removed 1 base at V and 1 base at J, leaving 7 bases unmatched. Germline V CDR1 and CDR2: DFQATT, SNEGSKA (reference sequence). This clonotype was found many times. Antigen: not known. The chain links TRBV20-1 to TRBJ2-3, with TRBD2 matching over 8 bases. Sequenced sample: PBMCs or a T cell subset sorted from them (not recorded which). The TCR was taken from a young man who had mild COVID-19 (a few samples of this study predate the infection). Cell type and time point are not known. The CDR3 is CSARVSSGGRTDTQYF. The CDR3 bases are TGCAGTGCTAGAGTATCGAGCGGGGGTCGCACAGATACGCAGTATTTT.